This passage covers 23 T cell receptor beta chains from one sample sequenced in a study of post-analysis software for immune sequencing data (dated by TCRdb to the mid-2010s). Beyond this particular receptor, the publication reports: Significantly higher frequencies in patients than in controls were found for about 5 TRBV segments, including TRBV5-6, TRBV5-1 and TRBV20-1.

Their antigen targets remain unknown. Preparation of the library involved PCR. Sequenced using an Illumina HiSeq 2500. Unique molecular identifiers were incorporated into TCR beta cDNA libraries to reduce PCR and sequencing biases. Clones were called with MiXCR by TCRdb after fastp trimmed the public reads at Q25, and only in-frame beta chains were retained. Each entry merges the rows of one CDR3 protein and shows their most common DNA and genes. This sample gives approximately 770,000 distinct CDR3 sequences in total; roughly 50% of them show up just once. Roughly 5% of the sample is taken by the ten largest. The specimen sequenced was blood. The receptors here all came from a girl aged 10 to 17 with multiple sclerosis.

This clonotype has just a few counts. The chain is built from TRBV3-1 and TRBJ2-7; no reliable D call. CDR1 is LGHDT, CDR2 YNNKEL, per germline (reference sequence). CDR3 size: 15 residues. V dropped 1 base and J dropped 0 bases, with 10 bases sitting between them. The CDR3 reads CASSQGTSYSYEQYF. In nucleotides, the CDR3 is TGTGCCAGCAGCCAAGGGACCTCATACTCCTACGAGCAGTACTTC.

This clonotype was detected only a few times. The rearrangement links TRBV13 to TRBJ2-3, with 9 nucleotides matching TRBD2. The CDR3 sequence is 15 residues long. Germline V CDR1 and CDR2: PRHDT, FYEKMQ (reference sequence). Trimming cost V 2 bases and J 6 bases; bases outside gene matches: 6. The CDR3 sequence is CASSLSSGSRDTQYF. DNA of the CDR3: TGTGCCAGCAGCTTAAGTAGCGGGAGCCGTGATACGCAGTATTTT.

The chain combines TRBV20-1 with TRBJ1-1; D is perhaps TRBD1 (5 bases). The V and J ends lost 6 bases and 6 bases respectively, with 23 bases between them. In germline, CDR1 is DFQATT, CDR2 SNEGSKA (reference sequence). CDR3 length: 15 amino acids. The CDR3, as DNA: TGCAGTGCCGAGAAAGGTACGGGGGGTTTGCCTGAAGCTTTCTTT. Amino acids: CSAEKGTGGLPEAFF.

The genes are TRBV9 and TRBJ2-7; 10 nucleotides match TRBD2. V was pared by 2 bases and J by 3 bases, with 11 bases of the junction left unmatched. This CDR3 comprises 17 residues. CDR1 SGDLS and CDR2 YYNGEE come from the germline V gene. The CDR3 sequence: CASSVSDRTSGDYEQYF. DNA for the CDR3: TGTGCCAGCAGCGTCTCAGACCGGACTAGCGGAGACTACGAGCAGTACTTC. The full variable domain, in which reference TRBV9 and TRBJ2-7 provide the parts outside the CDR3, is DSGVTQTPKHLITATGQRVTLRCSPRSGDLSVYWYQQSLDQGLQFLIQYYNGEERAKGNILERFSAQQFPDLHSELNLSSLELGDSALYFCASSVSDRTSGDYEQYFGPGTRLTVT.

The gene calls are TRBV7-9 and TRBJ1-5; no clear D gene. The CDR3 has 15 residues. The germline V and J ends were trimmed by 6 bases and 4 bases, with 16 bases remaining between them. Germline lookup yields CDR1 SEHNR and CDR2 FQNEAQ (reference sequence). The CDR3 DNA reads TGTGCCAGCAGTTCCGACCGGGAGGTTAATCAGCCCCAGCATTTT. Amino acids: CASSSDREVNQPQHF.

This clonotype occurred a few times. The rearrangement joins TRBV12-3 or TRBV12-4 to TRBJ1-2; 9 bases line up with TRBD1. This CDR3 has 15 residues. V was clipped by 6 bases and J by 8 bases; unmatched bases: 13. The CDR3 DNA reads TGTGCCAGCAGCCCCGACAGGGGGGGACCCTGGGGCTACACCTTC. Its translation is CASSPDRGGPWGYTF.

The CDR3 loop is CASSQEGARFEQFF. The CDR3 nucleotides read TGTGCCAGCAGCCAAGAAGGGGCTCGCTTTGAGCAGTTCTTC. The J gene is TRBJ2-1, the V gene TRBV14; D is perhaps TRBD1 (5 bases). This CDR3 has 14 amino acids. CDR1 is SGHDN, CDR2 FVKESK, per germline. Trimming took 0 bases from V and 9 from J, leaving 12 bases between them.

This chain joins TRBV25-1 and TRBJ2-1; D is possibly TRBD1 or TRBD2 (6 bases each). The CDR3 is made up of 11 amino acids. In germline, CDR1 is MGHDK, CDR2 SYGVNS. Trimming removed 4 bases from V and 12 bases from J, with 10 bases in between. The CDR3 reads CASSGGGWQFF. The DNA for the CDR3 is TGTGCCAGCAGTGGAGGGGGGTGGCAGTTCTTC.

The table lists this clonotype with a few counts. V gene TRBV5-5 combines with J gene TRBJ2-7; D might be TRBD1 (5 bases). Trimming took off 0 bases at V and 5 bases at J, with 9 bases between the two ends. Per the germline V gene, CDR1 is SGHKS and CDR2 is YYEKEE (reference sequence). The CDR3 is 13 residues long. CDR3 sequence reads: CASSLARAHEQYF. The CDR3, as DNA: TGTGCCAGCAGCTTGGCCAGGGCCCACGAGCAGTACTTC.

The chain uses TRBV28 and TRBJ2-7; D remains unclear. This CDR3 contains 12 residues. The ends were cut back, 4 bases at V and 5 bases at J, with 9 bases in the middle. CDR1 MDHEN and CDR2 SYDVKM come from the germline V gene. For the CDR3, the DNA is TGTGCCAGCAGTTCCCCGACCCACGAGCAGTACTTC. Residues: CASSSPTHEQYF.

The chain employs TRBV27 and TRBJ2-7; either TRBD1 or TRBD2 may fit D (5 bases each). From germline, CDR1 is MNHEY and CDR2 SMNVEV (reference sequence). The CDR3 contains 12 residues. Trimming removed 6 bases at V and 5 bases at J, with 11 bases between. The DNA for the CDR3 is TGTGCCAGCAGGGGGACCAGAGACGAGCAGTACTTC. Protein: CASRGTRDEQYF.

The chain couples TRBV15 to TRBJ1-2; 8 nucleotides match TRBD1. Per the germline V gene, CDR1 is LNHNV and CDR2 is YYDKDF (reference sequence). The CDR3 runs to 13 residues. The trim removed 6 bases at V and 7 bases at J, leaving 7 bases unmatched. For the CDR3, the DNA is TGTGCCACCAGGGGGAACAGGGGGAGTGGCTACACCTTC. Translation: CATRGNRGSGYTF.

This clonotype occurred a few times. The chain is built from TRBV20-1 and TRBJ2-3; weak D call: TRBD2 (6 bases). This CDR3 has 16 residues. CDR1 DFQATT and CDR2 SNEGSKA come from the germline V gene (reference sequence). The V gene lost 0 bases and the J gene lost 2 bases, with 15 bases spanning the gap. In DNA form, the CDR3 reads TGCAGTGCTAGAGAGGGACTTCCTCCCCTCACAGATACGCAGTATTTT. Translated, it gives CSAREGLPPLTDTQYF.

The V call is TRBV5-5, the J call TRBJ2-2, with D perhaps matching TRBD2 (7 bases). The CDR3 runs 15 residues. V was pared by 3 bases and J by 7 bases, with 16 bases between. CDR1 SGHKS and CDR2 YYEKEE come from the germline V gene (reference sequence). For the CDR3, the DNA is TGTGCCAGCAGCTGGGGGGGCGCGTCTGGCGGGGAGCTGTTTTTT. Its translation: CASSWGGASGGELFF.

The V gene is TRBV28, the J gene TRBJ2-3; TRBD1 aligns across 10 bases. J lost 1 base, V lost 11 bases, and 3 bases had no gene match. The CDR3 is made up of 13 amino acids. The germline CDR1 and CDR2 sequences are MDHEN and SYDVKM. In nucleotides, the CDR3 is TGTGCCCTAGGGACAGGGGGCACAGATACGCAGTATTTT. Protein product: CALGTGGTDTQYF.

The chain links TRBV28 to TRBJ2-5, with 8 positions matching TRBD1. The CDR3 runs to 14 residues. Germline V CDR1 and CDR2: MDHEN, SYDVKM. V lost 5 bases and J lost 5; bases outside the gene matches: 7. This CDR3 reads CASSQRTGLETQYF. In DNA form, the CDR3 reads TGTGCCAGCAGTCAGAGGACAGGGTTGGAGACCCAGTACTTC.

A word on this clonotype: The limits of the CDR3 on the DNA are not certain, so only TCRdb's listed CDR3 is given. The V call is TRBV13, the J call TRBJ2-7; the D segment call TRBD2 is taken from the table without a DNA check. Germline lookup yields CDR1 PRHDT and CDR2 FYEKMQ (reference sequence). The CDR3 comprises 15 residues, both ends counted. CDR3 protein: CASSFGQGSGRALYF.

This sequence joins TRBV27 and TRBJ2-1, with D possibly TRBD2 on 6 matching bases. Germline V lookup: CDR1 MNHEY, CDR2 SMNVEV (reference sequence). The CDR3 extends over 14 amino acids. V lost 6 bases and J lost 3, with 12 bases in between. CDR3 sequence: CASSPTGLYNEQFF. For the CDR3, the DNA is TGTGCCAGCAGCCCAACGGGACTCTACAATGAGCAGTTCTTC.

This clonotype was recorded a few times. This chain uses TRBV5-8 with TRBJ2-3, with TRBD2 matching over 8 bases. This CDR3 has 17 amino acids. The junction had 11 bases not matched to a gene; V was cut back by 3 bases and J by 2 bases. CDR1 is SGHTS, CDR2 YDEGEE, per germline. CDR3 region: CASSSVKLADFTDTQYF. The CDR3 region has the DNA TGTGCCAGCAGCTCGGTCAAACTAGCGGACTTCACAGATACGCAGTATTTT.

The chain carries TRBV20-1 and TRBJ1-1; D gene uncertain. The CDR3 runs to 12 residues. The germline V gene encodes CDR1 DFQATT and CDR2 SNEGSKA (reference sequence). Trimming took off 1 base at V and 1 base at J, with 4 bases between the two ends. This CDR3 is CSARVGNTEAFF. The CDR3 bases are TGCAGTGCTAGAGTGGGGAACACTGAAGCTTTCTTT.

This clonotype was seen more than once but under ten times. The rearrangement links TRBV29-1 to TRBJ1-1, with a possible D match to TRBD1 (6 bases). V was cut by 5 bases and J by 1 base, with 11 bases left in between. CDR3 length: 13 amino acids. CDR1 and CDR2 from the germline V gene are SQVTM and ANQGSEA. CDR3 nucleotides: TGCAGCGTTCGCAGGGGAACGAACACTGAAGCTTTCTTT. It codes for CSVRRGTNTEAFF.

This clonotype has just a few counts. J is TRBJ2-7 and V is TRBV10-3, with TRBD2 as a possible D gene (5 bases). Germline V gene sequence: CDR1 ENHRY, CDR2 SYGVKD. V gave up 4 bases and J gave up 5 bases, with 12 bases separating them. The length of the CDR3 is 13 residues. CDR3 loop: CAISGGSGDEQYF. CDR3 sequence (DNA): TGTGCCATCAGTGGCGGGTCGGGCGACGAGCAGTACTTC.

This clonotype was counted a few times. The chain couples TRBV20-1 to TRBJ2-1; TRBD2 might be the D (6 bases). Germline loops: CDR1 DFQATT, CDR2 SNEGSKA (reference sequence). Trimming took off 4 bases at V and 7 bases at J, with 11 bases between the two ends. CDR3 length: 12 amino acids. The CDR3 sequence: CSATTRGNEQFF. The CDR3 DNA sequence: TGCAGTGCTACAACTCGGGGGAATGAGCAGTTCTTC.